The 22 T cell receptor beta chains listed next were all sequenced from one sample in a study of blood T cell repertoires in COVID-19. Sequenced by immunoSEQ multiplex PCR; TCRdb stores in-frame clones only, minus some. The repertoire consists of approximately 200,000 clones, with about 91% occurring once and the leading ten covering more than 3.5%. The sequenced material came from peripheral blood. These receptor sequences come from a woman aged 25 to 39 with acute or convalescent COVID-19.

This clone occurred once. The chain carries TRBV2 and TRBJ2-7; TRBD2 matches 11 bases. CDR1 and CDR2 (germline): SNHLY, FYNNEI. The CDR3 is 14 residues long. Unmatched junction bases numbered 5, after V lost 7 bases and J lost 3 bases. For the CDR3, the DNA is TGTGCCAGCAAAGGGACTAGCGGATTCTACGAGCAGTACTTC. Translation gives CASKGTSGFYEQYF.

This sequence joins TRBV5-4 and TRBJ2-2; 7 bases line up with TRBD1. The J segment lost 4 bases and the V segment lost 3 bases, leaving 12 bases of the junction unmatched. This CDR3 contains 17 residues. Looked up from germline, CDR1 is SGHNT and CDR2 is YYREEE (reference sequence). The CDR3, as DNA: TGTGCCAGCAGCTCCATGGCCACAGGGGCGATCACCGGGGAGCTGTTTTTT. It codes for CASSSMATGAITGELFF.

The gene calls are TRBV9 and TRBJ2-1, with a weak D call TRBD2 (5 bases). Trimming stripped 4 bases from V and 15 bases from J, with 14 bases between. Germline CDR1 and CDR2: SGDLS and YYNGEE. The CDR3 extends over 11 amino acids. The CDR3 here is CASSNRGDWFF. The CDR3 coding sequence is TGTGCCAGCAGCAACCGGGGTGATTGGTTCTTC.

This chain connects TRBV2 to TRBJ2-1; 9 bases are a match to TRBD1. Trimming took 5 bases from V and 3 from J; bases not matched to a gene: 5. CDR1 SNHLY and CDR2 FYNNEI come from the germline V gene. The CDR3 is 15 amino acids. The CDR3 DNA is TGTGCCAGCAGTCCCGGACAGGGGTTCTACAATGAGCAGTTCTTC. Protein: CASSPGQGFYNEQFF. Combining the CDR3 with reference TRBV2 and TRBJ2-1 gives the whole variable domain EPEVTQTPSHQVTQMGQEVILRCVPISNHLYFYWYRQILGQKVEFLVSFYNNEISEKSEIFDDQFSVERPDGSNFTLKIRSTKLEDSAMYFCASSPGQGFYNEQFFGPGTRLTVL.

The rearrangement joins TRBV5-1 to TRBJ2-5; the D is unclear. V shed 1 base and J shed 0 bases, with 7 bases lying between them. The germline V gene has CDR1 SGHRS and CDR2 YFSETQ. This CDR3 contains 14 residues. CDR3 loop: CASSLLRDQETQYF. DNA of the CDR3: TGCGCCAGCAGCTTGCTTCGGGACCAAGAGACCCAGTACTTC.

The chain joins TRBV6-6 to TRBJ1-5; no definite D call. CDR1 MNHNY and CDR2 SVGAGI come from the germline V gene (reference sequence). The CDR3 runs 12 residues. V shed 5 bases and J shed 6 bases, with 8 bases lying between them. CDR3 nucleotides: TGTGCCAGCAGTCAGTCCGGTCAGCCCCAGCATTTT. Amino acid sequence: CASSQSGQPQHF.

This sequence joins TRBV25-1 and TRBJ1-4; TRBD1 aligns across 7 bases. J lost 8 bases, V lost 8 bases, and 2 bases had no gene match. The CDR3 covers 11 residues. Germline loops: CDR1 MGHDK, CDR2 SYGVNS. CDR3 region: CASRTGEKLFF. In nucleotides, the CDR3 is TGTGCCAGCCGGACAGGAGAAAAACTGTTTTTT. Complete variable domain (other parts from reference TRBV25-1 and TRBJ1-4): EADIYQTPRYLVIGTGKKITLECSQTMGHDKMYWYQQDPGMELHLIHYSYGVNSTEKGDLSSESTVSRIRTEHFPLTLESARPSHTSQYLCASRTGEKLFFGSGTQLSVL.

This clone was detected only once. V and J are TRBV24-1 and TRBJ2-2; no firm D call. The V gene's germline CDR1 is KGHDR and CDR2 SFDVKD. V shed 4 bases and J shed 14 bases, with 16 bases lying between them. This CDR3 contains 13 residues. The CDR3 DNA is TGTGCCACCAGTGACGGGTCCGGCCCAAATCTGTTTTTT. Translation gives CATSDGSGPNLFF.

V gene TRBV6-5 combines with J gene TRBJ2-1; D unclear. Germline-derived CDR1 and CDR2 are MNHEY and SVGAGI. With 2 bases removed from V and 6 bases from J, the gap between germline ends came to 5 bases. The CDR3 is 12 amino acids. CDR3 nucleotide sequence: TGTGCCAGCAGTTACGGCGGCAATGAGCAGTTCTTC. Its protein product is CASSYGGNEQFF.

For this clone: Other DNA sequences in this specimen translate into the identical CDR3. This sequence joins TRBV30 and TRBJ2-7; D unclear. V lost 2 bases, J lost 4 bases, and 6 bases lay in between. Looked up from germline, CDR1 is GTSNPN and CDR2 is SVGIG (reference sequence). This CDR3 is built from 11 residues. This CDR3 is CAWSLGYEQYF. The CDR3 nucleotides read TGTGCCTGGAGTCTCGGGTACGAGCAGTACTTC.

CDR3 DNA sequence: TGTGCCAGCTCCCTGTCGCACAGACACGGAACCGGGGAGCTGTTTTTT. Its translation is CASSLSHRHGTGELFF. The rearrangement joins TRBV18 to TRBJ2-2; unclear D gene. Trimming removed 6 bases from V and 5 bases from J, with 19 bases in between. CDR1 is KGHSH and CDR2 is LQKENI in the germline V gene. The length of the CDR3 is 16 residues.

The chain links TRBV24-1 to TRBJ1-1; 7 nucleotides agree with TRBD1. The V gene's germline CDR1 is KGHDR and CDR2 SFDVKD. V was pared by 2 bases and J by 7 bases, with 0 bases of the junction left unmatched. The CDR3 sequence is 12 residues long. As DNA, the CDR3 is TGTGCCACCAGTGATTGGGACAGTGAAGCTTTCTTT. This codes for CATSDWDSEAFF.

Concerning this clone: The same CDR3 arises from other DNA sequences in this sample as well. The rearrangement uses TRBV5-1 and TRBJ1-1; D is unclear. Germline V CDR1 and CDR2: SGHRS, YFSETQ. The ends were cut back, 0 bases at V and 5 bases at J, with 8 bases in the middle. CDR3 length: 13 amino acids. DNA for the CDR3: TGCGCCAGCAGCTTGGGAGGGAGGACTGAAGCTTTCTTT. The encoded protein is CASSLGGRTEAFF.

The DNA of the CDR3 is TGTGCCACTACAGGGTTGAGACAAGAGACCCAGTACTTC. Residues: CATTGLRQETQYF. This sequence joins TRBV2 and TRBJ2-5; D might be TRBD1 (6 bases). Germline CDR1 and CDR2: SNHLY and FYNNEI. Deletions cut 10 bases from V and 2 bases from J, with 14 bases between. The CDR3 has 13 residues.

The V gene is TRBV27, the J gene TRBJ1-5, with D hard to call. Germline loops: CDR1 MNHEY, CDR2 SMNVEV (reference sequence). This CDR3 has 13 residues. Deletions cut 5 bases from V and 8 bases from J, with 13 bases between. CDR3 amino acids: CASSGSRLEPQHF. The CDR3 bases are TGTGCCAGCAGTGGGTCGCGGTTGGAGCCCCAGCATTTT.

The chain uses TRBV11-2 and TRBJ2-1; D gene uncertain. V was cut by 4 bases and J by 2 bases, with 6 bases left in between. From germline, CDR1 is SGHAT and CDR2 FQNNGV. The CDR3 extends over 13 amino acids. The CDR3 DNA reads TGTGCCAGCAGCTCAGGTACCTACAATGAGCAGTTCTTC. It translates to CASSSGTYNEQFF.

The V gene is TRBV3-1 (or the pseudogene TRBV3-2), the J gene TRBJ2-5, with D unresolved. V was shortened by 4 bases and J by 1 base, with 7 bases between the two germline ends. Germline values: CDR1 LGHDT, CDR2 YNNKEL (reference sequence). The CDR3 sequence is 13 residues long. This CDR3 reads CASSPPVQETQYF. CDR3 bases: TGTGCCAGCAGCCCCCCAGTCCAAGAGACCCAGTACTTC.

The chain recombines TRBV6-2 or TRBV6-3 with TRBJ2-1; perhaps TRBD2 as D (6 bases). V was shortened by 2 bases and J by 0 bases, with 14 bases between the two germline ends. The germline V gene encodes CDR1 MNHEY and CDR2 SVGEGT. The CDR3 is made up of 17 amino acids. The CDR3 bases are TGTGCCAGCAGTTACCCAAGCGGGCCGAGCTCCTACAATGAGCAGTTCTTC. The encoded protein is CASSYPSGPSSYNEQFF.

The rearrangement joins TRBV30 to TRBJ1-1; D is perhaps TRBD1 (6 bases). V lost 5 bases and J 6 bases, leaving 22 bases between the germline ends. CDR1 and CDR2 from the germline V gene are GTSNPN and SVGIG (reference sequence). The CDR3 consists of 15 residues. CDR3 in amino acids: CAWGTGTRVRPEAFF. DNA of the CDR3: TGTGCCTGGGGAACCGGGACACGGGTGAGACCTGAAGCTTTCTTT.

The genes are TRBV2 and TRBJ1-3; no definite D call. Germline CDR1 reads SNHLY; CDR2 reads FYNNEI. This CDR3 spans 13 amino acids. Between the trimmed V and J ends, which lost 6 bases and 7 bases, there was a span of 13 bases. The CDR3 sequence is CASRSGQSNTIYF. The CDR3 region has the DNA TGTGCCAGCAGGAGCGGTCAGTCGAACACCATATATTTT.

The chain combines TRBV28 with TRBJ2-1; 12 nucleotides agree with TRBD2. This CDR3 is 15 amino acids long. The ends lost 6 bases at V and 3 bases at J; junction bases unmatched: 3. The germline V gene encodes CDR1 MDHEN and CDR2 SYDVKM. In nucleotides, the CDR3 is TGTGCCAGCAGGCTAGCGGGAGGGAACTACAATGAGCAGTTCTTC. This gives the protein CASRLAGGNYNEQFF.

The chain joins TRBV29-1 to TRBJ2-3; maybe TRBD1 (5 bases). Germline CDR1 is SQVTM and CDR2 is ANQGSEA. The CDR3 is 14 amino acids. The V end was cut by 0 bases, the J end by 8 bases, with 15 bases between. In nucleotides, the CDR3 is TGCAGCGTTGAAGATCGGTTCAAGGGGATTACGCAGTATTTT. It translates to CSVEDRFKGITQYF.